The present T cell receptor (beta chain) was sequenced within a study of blood T cells in healthy people across ages. Through a sample-barcoded 5' primer and a J-beta primer mix, a second PCR was run for roughly 6 to 11 cycles. All samples yielded 2.5 million or more CDR3-containing paired-end reads. One entry per CDR3 protein results from TCRdb running MiXCR on the 5' RACE reads. Among around 940,000 distinct CDR3 sequences, roughly 51% were seen once, and the ten largest hold 20% to 25%. The CDR3 consists of 13 residues. Looked up from germline, CDR1 is MDHEN and CDR2 is SYDVKM. The J segment lost 4 bases and the V segment lost 5 bases, leaving 5 bases of the junction unmatched. On this clonotype: What it binds is unknown.

Study-wide results and limits: As age increased, TCR beta diversity per million T cells fell in a roughly linear fashion.

The sample comprised blood. V gene TRBV28 combines with J gene TRBJ2-7; 7 bases are a match to TRBD2. The receptor's source is a woman aged 60-75 years in good health. The CDR3 sequence: CASSMGGTYEQYF. The CDR3 DNA reads TGTGCCAGCAGTATGGGAGGGACTTACGAGCAGTACTTC.